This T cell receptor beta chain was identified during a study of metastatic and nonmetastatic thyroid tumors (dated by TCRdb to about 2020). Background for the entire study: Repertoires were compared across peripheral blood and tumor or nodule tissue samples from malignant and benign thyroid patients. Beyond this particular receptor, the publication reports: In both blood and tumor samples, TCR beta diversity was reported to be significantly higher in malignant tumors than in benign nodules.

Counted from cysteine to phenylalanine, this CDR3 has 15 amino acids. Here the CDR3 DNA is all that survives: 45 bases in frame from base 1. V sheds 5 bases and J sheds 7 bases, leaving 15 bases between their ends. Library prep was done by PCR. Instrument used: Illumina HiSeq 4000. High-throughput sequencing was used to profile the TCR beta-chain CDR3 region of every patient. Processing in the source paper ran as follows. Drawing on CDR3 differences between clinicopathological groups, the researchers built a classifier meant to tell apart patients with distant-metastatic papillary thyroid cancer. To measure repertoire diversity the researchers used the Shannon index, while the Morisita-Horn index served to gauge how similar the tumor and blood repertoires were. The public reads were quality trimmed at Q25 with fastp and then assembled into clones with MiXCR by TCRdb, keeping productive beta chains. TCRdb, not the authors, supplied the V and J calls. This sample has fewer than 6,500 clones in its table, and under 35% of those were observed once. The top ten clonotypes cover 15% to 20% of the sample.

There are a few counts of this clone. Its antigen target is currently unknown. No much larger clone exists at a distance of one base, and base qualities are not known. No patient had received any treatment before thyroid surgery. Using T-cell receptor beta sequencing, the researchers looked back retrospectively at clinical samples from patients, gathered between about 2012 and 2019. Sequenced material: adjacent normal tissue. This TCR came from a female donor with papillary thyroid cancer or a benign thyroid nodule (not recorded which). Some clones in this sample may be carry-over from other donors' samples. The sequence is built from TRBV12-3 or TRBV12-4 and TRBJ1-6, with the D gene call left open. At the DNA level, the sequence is TGTGCCAGCAGTACGGAGGGAAGTTGGAATTCACCCCTCCACTTT. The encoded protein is CASSTEGSWNSPLHF.